Listed below are T cell receptor beta chains from one sample, sequenced in a study of control samples from healthy donors and cancer patients. Clones were read by immunoSEQ multiplex PCR, and TCRdb kept only the in-frame ones, dropping some. Among some 90,000 clones listed, approximately 86% were seen once. The sequencing input was blood. The receptors were sampled from a woman between 45 and 60 years old in good health. Both conserved end residues are part of each CDR3. A D gene is named only where the DNA matches it firmly. A row's size may be missing; if present it is once, few, many or a size class.

TRBJ2-3,TRBD2,TRBV24-1,NA,CATSGGAITSTDTQYF,TGTGCCACGAGCGGGGGGGCAATTACTAGCACAGATACGCAGTATTTT
TRBJ1-1,NA,TRBV19,NA,CASSILFREAFF,TGTGCCAGTAGTATTCTGTTCCGTGAAGCTTTCTTT
TRBJ1-2,NA,TRBV5-1,NA,CASSLGTIGDYGYTF,TGCGCCAGCAGCTTAGGGACAATCGGGGACTATGGCTACACCTTC
TRBJ1-2,NA,TRBV18,NA,CASSPGGRGYTF,TGTGCCAGCTCACCGGGGGGACGTGGCTACACCTTC
TRBJ1-6,NA,TRBV6-5,NA,CASSIIPAYSPLHF,TGTGCCAGCAGCATTATCCCGGCGTATTCACCCCTCCACTTT
TRBJ2-1,TRBD1,TRBV6-2/TRBV6-3,NA,CASSGDSNNEQFF,TGTGCCAGCAGCGGGGACAGTAACAATGAGCAGTTCTTC
TRBJ2-2,NA,TRBV12-3/TRBV12-4,NA,CASTSTGELFF,TGTGCCAGCACCTCCACCGGGGAGCTGTTTTTT
TRBJ1-4,TRBD1,TRBV2,NA,CASRAGTGAREKLFF,TGTGCCAGCAGGGCCGGGACAGGCGCTCGTGAAAAACTGTTTTTT
TRBJ2-3,TRBD2,TRBV10-3,NA,CAISGRLAADTQYF,TGTGCCATCAGTGGCCGACTAGCGGCGGATACGCAGTATTTT
TRBJ1-2,NA,TRBV11-3,NA,CASSLGPRNYGYTF,TGTGCCAGCAGTCTCGGCCCCAGAAACTATGGCTACACCTTC
TRBJ1-2,NA,TRBV28,NA,CASSLWVKGYGYTF,TGTGCCAGCAGTTTATGGGTAAAGGGGTATGGCTACACCTTC
TRBJ2-4,TRBD2,TRBV7-2,NA,CASSPGGAGGLKNIQYF,TGTGCCAGCAGCCCCGGAGGTGCGGGGGGGCTAAAAAACATTCAGTACTTC
TRBJ2-5,TRBD1,TRBV6-6,NA,CASSSLDRGQETQYF,TGTGCCAGCAGCTCCCTTGACAGGGGCCAGGAGACCCAGTACTTC
TRBJ1-4,NA,TRBV19,NA,CASSMERARRNNEKLFF,TGTGCCAGTAGTATGGAAAGGGCGAGGCGGAATAATGAAAAACTGTTTTTT
TRBJ1-1,NA,TRBV5-1,NA,CASSLESYTEAFF,TGCGCCAGCAGCTTGGAATCCTACACTGAAGCTTTCTTT
TRBJ2-3,NA,TRBV2,NA,CASSPSLPEADTQYF,TGTGCCAGCAGTCCAAGTCTGCCCGAGGCAGATACGCAGTATTTT
TRBJ1-2,TRBD1,TRBV3-1/TRBV3-2,NA,CASSPGQETVSGYTF,TGTGCCAGCAGCCCGGGACAGGAAACGGTATCTGGCTACACCTTC
TRBJ2-1,NA,TRBV4-2,NA,CASSHVRTESSYNEQFF,TGTGCCAGCAGCCACGTGAGGACCGAGAGCTCCTACAATGAGCAGTTCTTC
TRBJ1-6,NA,TRBV7-2,NA,CASSQNSPLHF,TGTGCCAGCAGCCAAAATTCACCCCTCCACTTT
TRBJ2-2,TRBD1,TRBV24-1,NA,CATSGPLKGQGHTGELFF,TGTGCCACCAGTGGACCGTTGAAGGGACAGGGCCACACCGGGGAGCTGTTTTTT
TRBJ2-3,TRBD2,TRBV4-2,NA,CASSQDGTSGTDTQYF,TGTGCCAGCAGCCAAGATGGGACTAGCGGCACAGATACGCAGTATTTT
TRBJ2-2,NA,TRBV25-1,few,CASSPLRAGELFF,TGTGCCAGCAGTCCCCTTAGGGCCGGGGAGCTGTTTTTT
TRBJ2-2,NA,TRBV11-2,NA,CASSSGPSVTGELFF,TGTGCCAGCAGCTCGGGTCCTAGCGTTACCGGGGAGCTGTTTTTT
TRBJ2-5,NA,TRBV28,NA,CASSLGTTGRGTQYF,TGTGCCAGCAGTTTAGGGACCACGGGTCGGGGGACCCAGTACTTC
TRBJ1-3,NA,TRBV7-8,NA,CASSLGHRGPGNTIYF,TGTGCCAGCAGCTTGGGACATAGGGGACCTGGAAACACCATATATTTT
TRBJ2-5,NA,TRBV28,NA,CASKGDVTQYF,TGTGCCAGCAAGGGAGATGTGACCCAGTACTTC
TRBJ1-4,NA,TRBV19,NA,CASSIPGLNEKLFF,TGTGCCAGTAGTATACCGGGACTTAATGAAAAACTGTTTTTT
TRBJ2-2,TRBD1,TRBV14,NA,CASSHMTGRGTGELFF,TGTGCCAGCAGCCACATGACAGGGCGCGGGACCGGGGAGCTGTTTTTT
TRBJ1-1,NA,TRBV3-1/TRBV3-2,NA,CASSQGGVLDNTEAFF,TGTGCCAGCAGCCAAGGGGGGGTGTTGGATAACACTGAAGCTTTCTTT
TRBJ2-3,TRBD1,TRBV9,once,CASSARQGPDTQYF,TGTGCCAGCAGCGCCAGACAGGGCCCAGATACGCAGTATTTT
TRBJ2-3,NA,TRBV19,NA,CASTHGERSTDTQYF,TGTGCCAGTACCCACGGCGAGCGATCGACAGATACGCAGTATTTT
TRBJ2-7,NA,TRBV4-3,NA,CASSRGTSYEQYF,TGCGCCAGCAGCCGCGGGACCTCCTACGAGCAGTACTTC
TRBJ1-1,NA,TRBV28,NA,CASSLSADTEAFF,TGTGCCAGCAGTTTATCTGCGGACACTGAAGCTTTCTTT
TRBJ1-1,NA,TRBV4-3,NA,CASSLTWNTEAFF,TGCGCCAGCAGCCTCACATGGAACACTGAAGCTTTCTTT